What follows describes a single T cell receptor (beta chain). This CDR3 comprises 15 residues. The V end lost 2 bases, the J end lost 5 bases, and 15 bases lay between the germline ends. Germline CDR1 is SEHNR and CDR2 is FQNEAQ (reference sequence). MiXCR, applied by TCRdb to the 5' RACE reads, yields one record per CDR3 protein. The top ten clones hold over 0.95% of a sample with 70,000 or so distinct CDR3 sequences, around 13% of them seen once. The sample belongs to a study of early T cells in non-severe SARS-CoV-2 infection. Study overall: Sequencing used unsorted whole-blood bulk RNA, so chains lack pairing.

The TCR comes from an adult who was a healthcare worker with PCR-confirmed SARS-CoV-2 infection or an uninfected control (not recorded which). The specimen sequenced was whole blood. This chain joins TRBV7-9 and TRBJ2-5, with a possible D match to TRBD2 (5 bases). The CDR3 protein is CASSLSVRSGETQYF. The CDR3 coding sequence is TGTGCCAGCAGCTTAAGTGTCAGGTCGGGGGAGACCCAGTACTTC.